The 27 T cell receptor beta chains below were found in one sample sequenced in a study of blood T cell repertoires in COVID-19. Measured with immunoSEQ multiplex PCR; TCRdb has only the in-frame clones, and not every one. The sample contains about 260,000 clones, about 88% of which appear only once. The sequenced sample was peripheral blood. These receptors were taken from a man aged 60 to 69 who had recovered from COVID-19.

The chain employs TRBV14 and TRBJ1-2, with TRBD1 identical over 12 bases. J gave up 2 bases and V 4 bases, and 5 bases lay outside the gene matches. Germline lookup yields CDR1 SGHDN and CDR2 FVKESK. This CDR3 comprises 16 residues. The CDR3 is CASSPGQGAGNYGYTF. CDR3 nucleotide sequence: TGTGCCAGCAGCCCGGGACAGGGGGCTGGCAACTATGGCTACACCTTC.

The V gene is TRBV9, the J gene TRBJ2-7; 9 positions match TRBD1. V lost 2 bases, J lost 5 bases, and 5 bases stayed unmatched. The CDR3 has 14 amino acids. Germline CDR1 SGDLS, CDR2 YYNGEE. In DNA, the CDR3 is TGTGCCAGCAGCGTCGACAGGGGGTGGGACGAGCAGTACTTC. Amino acid sequence: CASSVDRGWDEQYF.

This clone was picked up one time. The chain uses TRBV27 and TRBJ2-7; the match to TRBD1 covers 8 bases. The V and J ends lost 3 bases and 5 bases, in that order; junction bases with no gene match: 15. CDR3 length: 17 residues. Germline loops: CDR1 MNHEY, CDR2 SMNVEV (reference sequence). The CDR3 here is CASSLSLPGTGGHEQYF. CDR3 sequence (DNA): TGTGCCAGCAGTTTGAGCCTCCCCGGGACAGGTGGCCACGAGCAGTACTTC.

The chain recombines TRBV3-1 (or the pseudogene TRBV3-2) with TRBJ2-3; no reliable D call. The V and J ends lost 1 base and 4 bases respectively, with 6 bases between them. Germline CDR1 LGHDT, CDR2 YNNKEL (reference sequence). The CDR3 has 13 residues. The chain's CDR3 is CASSQGGSDTQYF. Here the CDR3 DNA reads TGTGCCAGCAGCCAAGGAGGTTCAGATACGCAGTATTTT.

The CDR3 DNA follows: TGCGCCAGCAGCCAGTCTCAGGTTGGCAATGAGCAGTTCTTC. Translating gives CASSQSQVGNEQFF. The chain recombines TRBV4-1 with TRBJ2-1; D remains unclear. Germline lookup yields CDR1 MGHRA and CDR2 YSYEKL. The CDR3 spans 14 residues. Deletions cut 3 bases from V and 6 bases from J, with 12 bases between.

This clone was counted a few times. This chain connects TRBV3-1 (or the pseudogene TRBV3-2) to TRBJ1-1; 9 nucleotides align to TRBD1. The germline gives CDR1 LGHDT, CDR2 YNNKEL (reference sequence). The CDR3 totals 18 residues. V lost 2 bases and J lost 4; bases outside the gene matches: 14. DNA of the CDR3: TGTGCCAGCAGCCAATATAAACTCCCCGGGACAGGGAGCACTGAAGCTTTCTTT. This sequence encodes CASSQYKLPGTGSTEAFF.

CDR3 bases: TGTGCCAGTAGAACAGGGGCTTCGAACACCGGGGAGCTGTTTTTT. Its protein is CASRTGASNTGELFF. This rearrangement joins TRBV19 to TRBJ2-2; 7 nucleotides match TRBD1. V lost 6 bases and J lost 0; bases outside the gene matches: 4. Germline V gene lookup returns CDR1 LNHDA and CDR2 SQIVND (reference sequence). There are 15 residues in the CDR3.

The chain uses TRBV4-1 and TRBJ2-7; 8 nucleotides align to TRBD1. Germline V gene sequence: CDR1 MGHRA, CDR2 YSYEKL. The V and J ends lost 5 bases and 3 bases, in that order; junction bases with no gene match: 9. The CDR3 is made up of 15 amino acids. The CDR3 nucleotides are TGCGCCAGCAGCGCGCGGCAGGGGGCGGGCTACGAGCAGTACTTC. Protein: CASSARQGAGYEQYF.

The chain couples TRBV7-2 to TRBJ1-5; 10 nucleotides match TRBD1. The CDR3 sequence is 16 residues long. With 4 bases clipped from V and 5 bases from J, the junction kept 8 bases outside the gene matches. CDR1 is SGHTA, CDR2 FQGNSA, per germline. Here the CDR3 reads CASSSARDRGDQPQHF. In nucleotides, the CDR3 is TGTGCCAGCAGCTCGGCTAGGGACAGGGGAGATCAGCCCCAGCATTTT.

V is TRBV19 and J is TRBJ2-6; perhaps TRBD2 as D (6 bases). V lost 3 bases and J 3 bases, leaving 18 bases between the germline ends. The CDR3 runs to 18 residues. Germline V gene sequence: CDR1 LNHDA, CDR2 SQIVND (reference sequence). The CDR3 sequence is CASSILDLSGYGANVLTF. CDR3 in DNA: TGTGCCAGTAGTATCCTCGACCTTAGCGGTTATGGGGCCAACGTCCTGACTTTC.

The rearrangement joins TRBV12-3 or TRBV12-4 to TRBJ1-6; 7 bases align to TRBD1. V lost 6 bases, J lost 10 bases, and 3 bases stayed unmatched. The CDR3 runs 12 residues. The CDR3 region is CASRRQGSPLHF. CDR3 DNA sequence: TGTGCCAGCAGACGACAGGGCTCACCCCTCCACTTT.

The V gene is TRBV11-1, the J gene TRBJ1-2, with D perhaps matching TRBD1 (6 bases). CDR1 SGHAT and CDR2 FQDESV come from the germline V gene (reference sequence). The CDR3 contains 15 residues. Trimming took off 5 bases at V and 3 bases at J, with 16 bases between the two ends. The CDR3 loop reads CASSARGGQHYGYTF. In DNA form, the CDR3 reads TGTGCCAGCAGCGCACGTGGAGGACAGCACTATGGCTACACCTTC.

V usage is TRBV19 and J usage is TRBJ1-6; D is perhaps TRBD1 (6 bases). The CDR3 covers 17 residues. Germline-derived CDR1 and CDR2 are LNHDA and SQIVND (reference sequence). Trimming removed 3 bases from V and 0 bases from J, with 12 bases in between. CDR3 amino acids: CASSMGQGSSYNSPLHF. For the CDR3, the DNA is TGTGCCAGTAGTATGGGGCAGGGGAGCTCCTATAATTCACCCCTCCACTTT.

Remarks on this clone: One end of the junction fails to match germline, which may point to a read error. The chain links TRBV7-7 to TRBJ2-2, with 7 bases that match TRBD1. There are 15 residues in the CDR3. Germline assignment: CDR1 SSHAT and CDR2 FNYEAQ (reference sequence). The CDR3 region has the DNA TGTGCTAGCAGCCCCGGGACAGCGAACACCGGGGAGCTGTTTTTT. Translation: CASSPGTANTGELFF.

The CDR3 sequence: CASSLRLRDRGRNEQFF. CDR3 DNA: TGCGCCAGCAGCTTGAGACTCCGGGACAGGGGTAGAAATGAGCAGTTCTTC. This chain connects TRBV5-1 to TRBJ2-1; 10 nucleotides agree with TRBD1. The CDR3 runs to 17 residues. Germline loops: CDR1 SGHRS, CDR2 YFSETQ. Trimming at V came to 1 base and at J to 7 bases, leaving 11 bases not matched to a gene.

This chain joins TRBV27 and TRBJ2-2, with D tentatively TRBD1 (6 bases). Deletions cut 5 bases from V and 0 bases from J, with 16 bases between. There are 17 residues in the CDR3. Germline loops: CDR1 MNHEY, CDR2 SMNVEV (reference sequence). The CDR3 protein is CASSRRPDRSNTGELFF. CDR3 DNA: TGTGCCAGCAGTCGACGACCCGACAGGTCGAACACCGGGGAGCTGTTTTTT.

V and J are TRBV6-2 or TRBV6-3 and TRBJ1-5; D unclear. Germline CDR1 MNHEY, CDR2 SVGEGT. V was clipped by 4 bases and J by 0 bases, with 10 bases between them. The length of the CDR3 is 15 residues. The CDR3 DNA sequence: TGTGCCAGCAGTTTCGGTGGTTATAGCAATCAGCCCCAGCATTTT. This encodes CASSFGGYSNQPQHF.

V is TRBV5-1 and J is TRBJ2-7; D is possibly TRBD1 (6 bases). Germline values: CDR1 SGHRS, CDR2 YFSETQ. Between the trimmed V and J ends, which lost 4 bases and 0 bases, there was a span of 14 bases. The length of the CDR3 is 15 residues. CDR3 sequence: CASSLEGVSSYEQYF. CDR3 nucleotide sequence: TGCGCCAGCAGCCTCGAGGGGGTTAGCTCCTACGAGCAGTACTTC.

This clone occurred a few times. The chain couples TRBV9 to TRBJ2-2; D is undetermined. The CDR3 is made up of 15 amino acids. V was pared by 4 bases and J by 1 base, with 11 bases between. The germline gives CDR1 SGDLS, CDR2 YYNGEE. This chain's CDR3 is CASSPSRLNTGELFF. In nucleotides, the CDR3 is TGTGCCAGCAGCCCATCGCGCCTGAACACCGGGGAGCTGTTTTTT.

V and J are TRBV4-2 and TRBJ2-2; 9 bases are shared with TRBD2. Germline CDR1 is LGHNA and CDR2 is YNFKEQ. This CDR3 spans 18 amino acids. After removal of 0 bases from V and 1 base from J, the junction contained 6 bases not matched to a gene. The CDR3 is CASSQDRRLAENTGELFF. The CDR3 DNA reads TGTGCCAGCAGCCAAGATAGGAGACTAGCGGAGAACACCGGGGAGCTGTTTTTT.

V usage is TRBV27 and J usage is TRBJ1-2, with a tentative D call TRBD1 (5 bases). Per the germline V gene, CDR1 is MNHEY and CDR2 is SMNVEV (reference sequence). Trimming pared 1 base from V and 2 bases from J, leaving 14 bases between. The CDR3 has 16 amino acids. DNA for the CDR3: TGTGCCAGCAGTTTATTCCAGGGCGGTTCAAACTATGGCTACACCTTC. Its translation: CASSLFQGGSNYGYTF.

The rearrangement links TRBV6-5 to TRBJ1-2; D gene uncertain. The CDR3 is 14 amino acids. V lost 8 bases and J 1 base, leaving 14 bases between the germline ends. In germline, CDR1 is MNHEY, CDR2 SVGAGI. CDR3 loop: CASGPSLINYGYTF. The DNA for the CDR3 is TGTGCCAGCGGCCCCAGTCTTATTAACTATGGCTACACCTTC.

This clone was counted a single time. The chain recombines TRBV12-3 or TRBV12-4 with TRBJ2-3; D call uncertain. The CDR3 is 12 residues long. Trimming took off 6 bases at V and 6 bases at J, with 10 bases between the two ends. The CDR3 region has the DNA TGTGCCAGCAGACACATGTGGGATACGCAGTATTTT. Translated, it gives CASRHMWDTQYF.

This clone was observed a handful of times. The chain joins TRBV27 to TRBJ1-3, with 10 nucleotides matching TRBD1. Germline loops: CDR1 MNHEY, CDR2 SMNVEV (reference sequence). V shed 6 bases and J 0 bases; nucleotides not matched to a gene: 5. This CDR3 region has 16 residues. DNA for the CDR3: TGTGCCAGCAGCAAGGACAGGGGGTACTCTGGAAACACCATATATTTT. This translates into CASSKDRGYSGNTIYF.

The CDR3 reads CASSYALAGGLDTQYF. The CDR3 nucleotides are TGTGCCAGCAGTTACGCGTTAGCGGGGGGGCTAGATACGCAGTATTTT. The rearrangement uses TRBV6-2 or TRBV6-3 and TRBJ2-3, with TRBD2 matching over 11 bases. CDR1 and CDR2 from the germline V gene are MNHEY and SVGEGT. The CDR3 consists of 16 residues. The ends lost 2 bases at V and 5 bases at J; junction bases unmatched: 6.

V and J are TRBV2 and TRBJ2-5; 8 nucleotides line up with TRBD1. Germline V gene data show CDR1 as SNHLY and CDR2 as FYNNEI. This CDR3 is 15 amino acids long. Trimming took 7 bases from V and 5 from J; bases not matched to a gene: 12. The CDR3 loop is CASNPQGQGQETQYF. The CDR3 coding sequence is TGTGCCAGCAACCCCCAAGGACAGGGTCAGGAGACCCAGTACTTC.

In its sample, this clone was seen once. J is TRBJ2-2 and V is TRBV7-9; TRBD1 agrees at 7 bases. The trim removed 2 bases at V and 5 bases at J, leaving 2 bases unmatched. The V gene's germline CDR1 is SEHNR and CDR2 FQNEAQ (reference sequence). This CDR3 has 14 amino acids. The CDR3 protein is CASSLRGRTGELFF. In DNA form, the CDR3 reads TGTGCCAGCAGCTTAAGGGGGCGAACCGGGGAGCTGTTTTTT.